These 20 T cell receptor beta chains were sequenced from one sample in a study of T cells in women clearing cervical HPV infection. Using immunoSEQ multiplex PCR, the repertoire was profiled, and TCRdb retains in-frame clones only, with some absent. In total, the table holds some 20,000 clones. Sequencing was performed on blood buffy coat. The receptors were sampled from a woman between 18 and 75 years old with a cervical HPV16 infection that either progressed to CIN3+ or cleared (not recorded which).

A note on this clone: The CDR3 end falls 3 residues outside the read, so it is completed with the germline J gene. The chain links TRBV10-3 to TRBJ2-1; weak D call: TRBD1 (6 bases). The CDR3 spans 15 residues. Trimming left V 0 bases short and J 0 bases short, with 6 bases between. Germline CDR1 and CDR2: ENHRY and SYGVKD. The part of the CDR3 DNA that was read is TGTGCCATCAGTGAGTCAGGGGGCTCCTACAATGAG. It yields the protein CAISESGGSYNE. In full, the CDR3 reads CAISESGGSYNEQFF.

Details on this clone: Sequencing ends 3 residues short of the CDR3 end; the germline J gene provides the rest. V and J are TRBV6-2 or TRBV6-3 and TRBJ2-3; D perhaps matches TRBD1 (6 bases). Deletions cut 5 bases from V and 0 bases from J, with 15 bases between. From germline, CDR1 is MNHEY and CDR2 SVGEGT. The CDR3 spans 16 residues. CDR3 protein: CASSGDRSASTDTQYF. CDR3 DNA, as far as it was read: TGTGCCAGCAGTGGAGACAGGTCAGCTAGCACAGATACG.

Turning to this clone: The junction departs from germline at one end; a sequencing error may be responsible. CDR3 loop: CASSQDRGLSNEKLFF. The part of the CDR3 DNA that was read is TGCGCCAGCAGCCAAGACCGAGGGCTTTCTAATGAAAAA. The chain has TRBV4-2 and TRBJ1-4; D is uncertain. Read sequence stops 3 residues before the CDR3 end, and the germline J gene provides the missing end. This CDR3 is 16 amino acids long. Germline CDR1 is LGHNA and CDR2 is YNFKEQ.

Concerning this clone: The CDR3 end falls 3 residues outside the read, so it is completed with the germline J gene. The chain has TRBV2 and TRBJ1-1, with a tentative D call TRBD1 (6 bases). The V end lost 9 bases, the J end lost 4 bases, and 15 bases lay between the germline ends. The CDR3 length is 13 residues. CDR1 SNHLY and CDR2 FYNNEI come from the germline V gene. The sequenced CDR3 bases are TGTGCCAGTAAGGGGGAAGGGGCCACTGAA. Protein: CASKGEGATE. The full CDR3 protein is CASKGEGATEAFF.

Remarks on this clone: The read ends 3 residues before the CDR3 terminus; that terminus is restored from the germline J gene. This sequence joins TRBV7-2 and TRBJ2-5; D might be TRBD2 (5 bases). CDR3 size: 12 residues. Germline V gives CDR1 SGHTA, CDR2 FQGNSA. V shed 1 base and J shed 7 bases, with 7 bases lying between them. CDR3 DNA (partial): TGTGCCAGCAGCTTAGATGCGGGGACC. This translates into CASSLDAGT. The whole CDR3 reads CASSLDAGTQYF.

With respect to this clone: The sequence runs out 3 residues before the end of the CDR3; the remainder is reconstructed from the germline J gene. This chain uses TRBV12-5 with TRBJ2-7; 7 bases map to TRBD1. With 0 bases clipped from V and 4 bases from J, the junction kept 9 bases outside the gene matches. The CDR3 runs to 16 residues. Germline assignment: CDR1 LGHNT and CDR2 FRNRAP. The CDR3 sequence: CASGLVLGNRGYEQYF. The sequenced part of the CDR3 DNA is TGTGCTAGTGGTTTGGTACTGGGGAACAGGGGTTACGAG.

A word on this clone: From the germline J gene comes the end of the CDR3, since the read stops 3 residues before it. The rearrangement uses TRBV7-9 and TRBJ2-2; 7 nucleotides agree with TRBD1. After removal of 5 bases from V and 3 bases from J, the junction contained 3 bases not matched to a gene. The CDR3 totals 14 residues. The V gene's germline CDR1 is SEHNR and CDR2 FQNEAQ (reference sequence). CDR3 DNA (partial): TGTGCCAGCAGCCGAGACAGGGACACCGGGGAG. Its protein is CASSRDRDTGE. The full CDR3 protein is CASSRDRDTGELFF.

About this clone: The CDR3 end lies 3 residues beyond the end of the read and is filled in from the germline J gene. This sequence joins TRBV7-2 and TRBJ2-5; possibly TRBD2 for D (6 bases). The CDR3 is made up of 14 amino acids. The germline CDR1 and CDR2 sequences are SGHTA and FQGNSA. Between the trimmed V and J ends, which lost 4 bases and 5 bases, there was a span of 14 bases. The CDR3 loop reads CASSSFSGPETQYF. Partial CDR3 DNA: TGTGCCAGCAGCTCCTTTAGCGGACCTGAGACC.

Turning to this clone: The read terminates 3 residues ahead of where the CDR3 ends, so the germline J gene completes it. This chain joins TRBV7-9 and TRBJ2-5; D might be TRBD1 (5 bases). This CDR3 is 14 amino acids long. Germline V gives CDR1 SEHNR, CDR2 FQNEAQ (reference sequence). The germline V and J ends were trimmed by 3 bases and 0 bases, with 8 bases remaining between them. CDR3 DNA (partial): TGTGCCAGCAGCTTTAGGGGCGACCAAGAGACC. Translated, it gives CASSFRGDQET. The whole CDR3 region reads CASSFRGDQETQYF.

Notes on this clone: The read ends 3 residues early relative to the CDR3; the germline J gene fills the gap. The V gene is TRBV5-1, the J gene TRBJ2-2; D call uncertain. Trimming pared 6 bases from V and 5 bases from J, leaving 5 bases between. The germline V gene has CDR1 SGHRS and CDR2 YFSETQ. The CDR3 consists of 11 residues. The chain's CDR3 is CASTQTGELFF. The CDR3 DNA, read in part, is TGCGCCAGCACCCAAACCGGGGAG.

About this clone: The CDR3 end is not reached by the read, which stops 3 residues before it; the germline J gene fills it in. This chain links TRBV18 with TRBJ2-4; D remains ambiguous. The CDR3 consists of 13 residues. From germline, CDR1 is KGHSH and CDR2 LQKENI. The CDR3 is CASSGNLNYGQYF. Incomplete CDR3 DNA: TGTGCCAGCTCAGGCAATCTCAACTATGGT.

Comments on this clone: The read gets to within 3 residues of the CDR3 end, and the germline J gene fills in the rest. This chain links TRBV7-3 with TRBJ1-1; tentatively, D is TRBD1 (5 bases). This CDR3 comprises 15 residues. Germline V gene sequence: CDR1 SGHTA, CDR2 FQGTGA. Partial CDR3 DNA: TGTGCCAGCAGCCCGACTAGCGGGGGGTACAATGAG. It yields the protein CASSPTSGGYNE. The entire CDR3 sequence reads CASSPTSGGYNEAFF.

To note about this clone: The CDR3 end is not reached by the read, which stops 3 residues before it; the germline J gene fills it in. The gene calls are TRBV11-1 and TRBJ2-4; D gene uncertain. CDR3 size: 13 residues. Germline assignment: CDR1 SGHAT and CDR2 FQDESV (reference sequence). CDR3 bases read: TGTGCCAGCAGCTTCGGGTCCCAAGAGACT. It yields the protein CASSFGSQET. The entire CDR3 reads CASSFGSQETQYF.

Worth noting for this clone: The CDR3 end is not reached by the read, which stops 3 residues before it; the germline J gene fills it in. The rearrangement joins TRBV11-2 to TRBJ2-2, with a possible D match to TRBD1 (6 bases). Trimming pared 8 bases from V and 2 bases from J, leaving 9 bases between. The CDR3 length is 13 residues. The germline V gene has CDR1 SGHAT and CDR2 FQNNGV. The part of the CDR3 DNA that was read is TGTGCCAGCGGACAGCGCAACACCGGGGAG. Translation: CASGQRNTGE. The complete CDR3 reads CASGQRNTGELFF. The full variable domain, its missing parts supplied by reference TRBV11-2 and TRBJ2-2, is EAGVAQSPRYKIIEKRQSVAFWCNPISGHATLYWYQQILGQGPKLLIQFQNNGVVDDSQLPKDRFSAERLKGVDSTLKIQPAKLEDSAVYLCASGQRNTGELFFGEGSRLTVL.

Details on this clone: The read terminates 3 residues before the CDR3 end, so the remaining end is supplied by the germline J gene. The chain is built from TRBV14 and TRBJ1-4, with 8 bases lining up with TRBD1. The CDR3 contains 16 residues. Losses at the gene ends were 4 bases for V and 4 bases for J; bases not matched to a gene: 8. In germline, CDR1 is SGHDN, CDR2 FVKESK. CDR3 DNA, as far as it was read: TGTGCCAGCAGCCGACTTGCAGGGGGCGGTAATGAAAAA. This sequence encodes CASSRLAGGGNEK. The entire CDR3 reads CASSRLAGGGNEKLFF. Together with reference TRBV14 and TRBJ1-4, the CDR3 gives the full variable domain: EAGVTQFPSHSVIEKGQTVTLRCDPISGHDNLYWYRRVMGKEIKFLLHFVKESKQDESGMPNNRFLAERTGGTYSTLKVQPAELEDSGVYFCASSRLAGGGNEKLFFGSGTQLSVL.

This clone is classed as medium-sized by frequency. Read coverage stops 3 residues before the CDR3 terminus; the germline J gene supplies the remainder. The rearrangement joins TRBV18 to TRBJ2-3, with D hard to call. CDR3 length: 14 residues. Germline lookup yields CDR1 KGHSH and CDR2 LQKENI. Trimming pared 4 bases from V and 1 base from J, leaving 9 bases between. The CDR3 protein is CASSLRQGTDTQYF. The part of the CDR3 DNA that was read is TGTGCCAGCTCACTCAGACAAGGCACAGATACG.

The DNA read from the CDR3 is TGTGCCAGCAGCCCGACAGGGGAGGGTGGCAATGAG. Translating it yields CASSPTGEGGNE. The entire CDR3 sequence reads CASSPTGEGGNEQFF. This chain connects TRBV7-3 to TRBJ2-1, with D tentatively TRBD1 (8 bases). The CDR3 end falls 3 residues outside the read, so it is completed with the germline J gene. The germline CDR1 and CDR2 sequences are SGHTA and FQGTGA. The CDR3 spans 15 residues. V was cut by 5 bases and J by 6 bases, with 17 bases left in between. The full variable domain, rest sourced from reference TRBV7-3 and TRBJ2-1, is GAGVSQTPSNKVTEKGKYVELRCDPISGHTALYWYRQSLGQGPEFLIYFQGTGAADDSGLPNDRFFAVRPEGSVSTLKIQRTERGDSAVYLCASSPTGEGGNEQFFGPGTRLTVL.

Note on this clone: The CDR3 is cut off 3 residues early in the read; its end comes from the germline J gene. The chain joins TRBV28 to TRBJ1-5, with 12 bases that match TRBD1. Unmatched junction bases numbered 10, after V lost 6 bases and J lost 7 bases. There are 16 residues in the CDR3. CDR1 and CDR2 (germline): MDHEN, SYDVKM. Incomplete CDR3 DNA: TGTGCCAGCAGCCGTCCCGGGACAGGGGGCCGGCAGCCC. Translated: CASSRPGTGGRQP. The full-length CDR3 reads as CASSRPGTGGRQPQHF.

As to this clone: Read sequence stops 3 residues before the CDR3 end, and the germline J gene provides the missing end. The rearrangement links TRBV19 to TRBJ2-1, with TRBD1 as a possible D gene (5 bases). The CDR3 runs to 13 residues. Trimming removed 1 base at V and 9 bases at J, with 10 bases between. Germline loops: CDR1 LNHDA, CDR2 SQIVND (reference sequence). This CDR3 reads CASSIGAGREQFF. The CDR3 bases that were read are TGTGCCAGTAGTATAGGTGCAGGGCGTGAG.

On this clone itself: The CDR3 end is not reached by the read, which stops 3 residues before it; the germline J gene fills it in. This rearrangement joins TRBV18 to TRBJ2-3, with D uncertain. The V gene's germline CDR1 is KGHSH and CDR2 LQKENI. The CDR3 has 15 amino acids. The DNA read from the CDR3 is TGTGCCAGCTCAGCGGCCTGGTATAGCAATCAGCCG. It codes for CASSAAWYSNQP. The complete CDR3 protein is CASSAAWYSNQPQYF.